This T cell receptor beta chain is drawn from a study of T cells after yellow fever vaccination. A note on this clonotype: Its antigen is currently unknown.

TCRdb ran MiXCR on the 5' RACE reads and lists one entry per CDR3 protein. The data hold around 300,000 distinct CDR3 sequences, with roughly 4% observed a single time. CDR1 is DFQATT and CDR2 is SNEGSKA in the germline V gene (reference sequence). The CDR3 runs 11 residues. V lost 6 bases and J 1 base, leaving 7 bases between the germline ends. Study outcomes and limitations: By day 5 rather than day 15, the secondary response had peaked, though it was weaker.

The chain is built from TRBV20-1 and TRBJ2-7; D is undetermined. The sequenced sample was PBMCs, obtained 5 days after the yellow fever booster vaccination. The receptor comes from a young man who received the YFV17D yellow fever vaccine. The chain's CDR3 is CSAMRSYEQYF. The CDR3 DNA is TGCAGTGCGATGAGGTCCTACGAGCAGTACTTC.